Here is one T cell receptor (beta chain) with its context. Its target is unknown. The PCR made use of 60 Vbeta and 13 Jbeta primers. Data came from immunoSEQ multiplex PCR; TCRdb stores just in-frame clones and leaves some out. The ten most abundant clones cover 0.55% to 0.65% of a sample with around 100,000 clones. This entry comes from a study of cytomegalovirus exposure and HLA in healthy donors. Study results and limitations: In a later analysis, V- and J-gene trimming of beta chains associated with a DCLRE1C missense variant, replicated independently.

Per germline, CDR1 SNHLY and CDR2 FYNNEI. Trimming cost V 7 bases and J 8 bases; bases outside gene matches: 9. The CDR3 runs 13 residues. The rearrangement joins TRBV2 to TRBJ1-2; TRBD1 agrees at 8 bases. Sequencing was carried out using PBMCs. The sequence was collected from a man aged 45 to 65 in good health and CMV-seronegative. The chain's CDR3 is CASIRGQGLGYTF. The CDR3 DNA sequence: TGTGCCAGCATAAGAGGACAGGGTCTGGGCTACACCTTC.